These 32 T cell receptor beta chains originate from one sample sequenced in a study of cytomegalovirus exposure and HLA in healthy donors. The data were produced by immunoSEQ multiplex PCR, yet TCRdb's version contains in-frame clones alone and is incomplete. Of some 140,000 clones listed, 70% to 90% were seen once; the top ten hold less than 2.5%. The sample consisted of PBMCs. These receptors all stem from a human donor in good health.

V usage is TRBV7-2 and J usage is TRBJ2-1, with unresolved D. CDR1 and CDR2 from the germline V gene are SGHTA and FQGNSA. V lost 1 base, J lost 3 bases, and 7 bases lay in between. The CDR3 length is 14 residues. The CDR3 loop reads CASSLVAVYNEQFF. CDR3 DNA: TGTGCCAGCAGCTTAGTAGCAGTCTACAATGAGCAGTTCTTC.

CDR3 sequence: CASSPRPDRGNQPQHF. In DNA, the CDR3 is TGTGCCAGCTCACCACGCCCGGACAGGGGCAATCAGCCCCAGCATTTT. The rearrangement joins TRBV18 to TRBJ1-5; 8 positions match TRBD1. Germline V gene lookup returns CDR1 KGHSH and CDR2 LQKENI. The CDR3 is 16 amino acids. V shed 1 base and J 2 bases; nucleotides not matched to a gene: 4.

This CDR3 is CSGQGVTEAFF. The CDR3 coding sequence is TGCAGCGGACAGGGAGTCACTGAAGCTTTCTTT. The chain is built from TRBV29-1 and TRBJ1-1, with TRBD1 matching over 7 bases. CDR3 length: 11 amino acids. Germline loops: CDR1 SQVTM, CDR2 ANQGSEA. J lost 4 bases, V lost 7 bases, and 3 bases had no gene match.

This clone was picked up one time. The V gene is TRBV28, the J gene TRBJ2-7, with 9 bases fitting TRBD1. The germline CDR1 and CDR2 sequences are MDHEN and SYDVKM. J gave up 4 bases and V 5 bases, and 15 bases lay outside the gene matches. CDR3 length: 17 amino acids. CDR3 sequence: CASSPWGSGTGSYEQYF. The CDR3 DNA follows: TGTGCCAGCAGTCCATGGGGGTCCGGGACAGGGTCATACGAGCAGTACTTC.

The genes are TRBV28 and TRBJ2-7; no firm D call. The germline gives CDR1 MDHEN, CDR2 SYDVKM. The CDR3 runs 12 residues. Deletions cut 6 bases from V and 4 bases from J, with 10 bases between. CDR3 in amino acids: CASRRGVYEQYF. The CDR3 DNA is TGTGCCAGCAGAAGAGGAGTTTACGAGCAGTACTTC.

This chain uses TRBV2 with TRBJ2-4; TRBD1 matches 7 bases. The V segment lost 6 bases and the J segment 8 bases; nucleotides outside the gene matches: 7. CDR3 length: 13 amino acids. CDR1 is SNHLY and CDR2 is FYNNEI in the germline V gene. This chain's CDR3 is CASSGTTGDIQYF. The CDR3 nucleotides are TGTGCCAGCAGCGGGACAACAGGGGACATTCAGTACTTC.

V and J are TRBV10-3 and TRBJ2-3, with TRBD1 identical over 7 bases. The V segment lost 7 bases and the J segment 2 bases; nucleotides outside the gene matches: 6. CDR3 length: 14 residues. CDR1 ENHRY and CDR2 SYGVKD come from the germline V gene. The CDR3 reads CAITTGTDTDTQYF. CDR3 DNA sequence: TGTGCCATCACTACCGGGACAGACACAGATACGCAGTATTTT.

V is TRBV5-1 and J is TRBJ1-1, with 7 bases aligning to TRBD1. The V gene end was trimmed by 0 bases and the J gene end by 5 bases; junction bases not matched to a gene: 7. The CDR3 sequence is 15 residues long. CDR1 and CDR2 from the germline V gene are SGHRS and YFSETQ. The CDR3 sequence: CASSLGDRERTEAFF. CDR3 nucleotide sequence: TGCGCCAGCAGCTTGGGTGACAGGGAGAGGACTGAAGCTTTCTTT.

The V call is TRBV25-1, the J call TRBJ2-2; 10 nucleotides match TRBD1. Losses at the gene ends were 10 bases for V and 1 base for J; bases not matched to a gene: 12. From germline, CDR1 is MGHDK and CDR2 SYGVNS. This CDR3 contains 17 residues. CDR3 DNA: TGTGCCACCGAAAATACCGGGACAGGGGAGAACACCGGGGAGCTGTTTTTT. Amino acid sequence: CATENTGTGENTGELFF.

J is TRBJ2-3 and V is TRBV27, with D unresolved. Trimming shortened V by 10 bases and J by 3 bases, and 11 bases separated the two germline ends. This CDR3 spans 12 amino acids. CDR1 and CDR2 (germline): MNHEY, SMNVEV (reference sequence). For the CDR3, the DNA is TGTGCCAACTTAGTATGGACAGATACGCAGTATTTT. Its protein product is CANLVWTDTQYF.

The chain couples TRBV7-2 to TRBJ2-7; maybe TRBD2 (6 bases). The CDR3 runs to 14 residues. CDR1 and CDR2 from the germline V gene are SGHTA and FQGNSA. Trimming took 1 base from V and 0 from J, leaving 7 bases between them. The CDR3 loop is CASSLGGVSYEQYF. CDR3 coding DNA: TGTGCCAGCAGCTTAGGGGGGGTCTCCTACGAGCAGTACTTC.

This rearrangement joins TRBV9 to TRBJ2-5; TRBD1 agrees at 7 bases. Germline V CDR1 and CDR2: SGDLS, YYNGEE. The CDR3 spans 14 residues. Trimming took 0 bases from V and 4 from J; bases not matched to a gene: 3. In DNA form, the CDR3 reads TGTGCCAGCAGCGTAGAGTCAGGGGGAGAGACCCAGTACTTC. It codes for CASSVESGGETQYF.

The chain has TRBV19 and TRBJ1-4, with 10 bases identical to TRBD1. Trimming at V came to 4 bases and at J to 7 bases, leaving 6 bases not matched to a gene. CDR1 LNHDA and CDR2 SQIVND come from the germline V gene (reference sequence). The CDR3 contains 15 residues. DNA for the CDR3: TGTGCCAGTAGTAGGGGACAGGGGACTGGTGAAAAACTGTTTTTT. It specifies CASSRGQGTGEKLFF.

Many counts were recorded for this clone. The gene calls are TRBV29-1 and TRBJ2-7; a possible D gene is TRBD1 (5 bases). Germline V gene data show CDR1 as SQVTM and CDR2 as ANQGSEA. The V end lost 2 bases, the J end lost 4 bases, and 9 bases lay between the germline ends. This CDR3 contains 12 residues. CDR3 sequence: CSVEMTDYEQYF. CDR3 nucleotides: TGCAGCGTTGAAATGACAGATTACGAGCAGTACTTC.

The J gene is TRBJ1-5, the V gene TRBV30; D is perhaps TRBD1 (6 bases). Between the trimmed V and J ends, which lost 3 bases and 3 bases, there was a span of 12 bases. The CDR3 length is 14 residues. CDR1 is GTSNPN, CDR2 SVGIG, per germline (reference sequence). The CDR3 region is CAWRIQGNNQPQHF. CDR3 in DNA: TGTGCCTGGAGAATCCAGGGGAACAATCAGCCCCAGCATTTT. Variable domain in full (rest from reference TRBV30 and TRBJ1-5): SQTIHQWPATLVQPVGSPLSLECTVEGTSNPNLYWYRQAAGRGLQLLFYSVGIGQISSEVPQNLSASRPQDRQFILSSKKLLLSDSGFYLCAWRIQGNNQPQHFGDGTRLSIL.

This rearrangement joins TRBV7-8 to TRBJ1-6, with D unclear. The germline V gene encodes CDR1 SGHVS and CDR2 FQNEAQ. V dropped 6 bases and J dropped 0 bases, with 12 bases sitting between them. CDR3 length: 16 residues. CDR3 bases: TGTGCCAGCAGTATTGGGCAAAACTCCTATAATTCACCCCTCCACTTT. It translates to CASSIGQNSYNSPLHF.

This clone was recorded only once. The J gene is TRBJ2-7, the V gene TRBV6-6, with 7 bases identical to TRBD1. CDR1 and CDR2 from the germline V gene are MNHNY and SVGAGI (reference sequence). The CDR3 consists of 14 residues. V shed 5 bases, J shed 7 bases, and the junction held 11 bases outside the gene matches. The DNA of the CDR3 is TGTGCCAGCAGTCAGGATGGGACAGCTAGGGAGCAGTACTTC. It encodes CASSQDGTAREQYF.

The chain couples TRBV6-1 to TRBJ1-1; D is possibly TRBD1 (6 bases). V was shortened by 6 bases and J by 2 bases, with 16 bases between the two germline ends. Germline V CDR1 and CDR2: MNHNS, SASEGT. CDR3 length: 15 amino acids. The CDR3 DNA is TGTGCCAGCAGAGAGCAACAGGGAAGAAACACTGAAGCTTTCTTT. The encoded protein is CASREQQGRNTEAFF.

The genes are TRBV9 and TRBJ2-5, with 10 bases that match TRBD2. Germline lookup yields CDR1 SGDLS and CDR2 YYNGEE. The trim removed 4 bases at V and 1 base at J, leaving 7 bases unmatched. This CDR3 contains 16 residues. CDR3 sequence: CASSLASGGVQETQYF. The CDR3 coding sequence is TGTGCCAGCAGCCTAGCTAGCGGGGGCGTCCAAGAGACCCAGTACTTC.

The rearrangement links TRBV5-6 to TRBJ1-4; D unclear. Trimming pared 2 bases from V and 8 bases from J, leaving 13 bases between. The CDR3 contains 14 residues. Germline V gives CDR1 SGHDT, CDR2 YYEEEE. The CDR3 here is CASSLRQKTEKLFF. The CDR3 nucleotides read TGTGCCAGCAGCTTACGACAAAAAACCGAAAAACTGTTTTTT.

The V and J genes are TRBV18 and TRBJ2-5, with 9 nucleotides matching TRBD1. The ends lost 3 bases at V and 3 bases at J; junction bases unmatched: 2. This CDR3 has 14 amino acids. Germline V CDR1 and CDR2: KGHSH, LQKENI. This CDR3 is CASSPWTGEETQYF. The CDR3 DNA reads TGTGCCAGCTCACCCTGGACAGGGGAAGAGACCCAGTACTTC.

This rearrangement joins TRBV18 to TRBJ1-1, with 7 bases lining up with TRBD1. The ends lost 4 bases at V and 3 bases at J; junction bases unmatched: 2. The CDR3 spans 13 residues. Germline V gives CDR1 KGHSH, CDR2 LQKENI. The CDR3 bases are TGTGCCAGCTCACAGGGGGCGGACACTGAAGCTTTCTTT. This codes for CASSQGADTEAFF.

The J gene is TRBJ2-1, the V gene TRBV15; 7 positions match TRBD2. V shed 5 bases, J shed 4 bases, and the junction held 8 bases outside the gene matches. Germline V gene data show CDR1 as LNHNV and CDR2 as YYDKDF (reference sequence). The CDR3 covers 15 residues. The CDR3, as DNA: TGTGCCACCAGCCGAGCGGGACTAAATTACAATGAGCAGTTCTTC. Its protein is CATSRAGLNYNEQFF.

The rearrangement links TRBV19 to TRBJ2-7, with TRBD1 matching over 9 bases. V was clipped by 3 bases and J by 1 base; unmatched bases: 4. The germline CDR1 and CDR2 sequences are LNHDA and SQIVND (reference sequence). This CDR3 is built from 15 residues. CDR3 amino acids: CASSIGTGRSYEQYF. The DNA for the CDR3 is TGTGCCAGTAGTATCGGGACAGGGAGATCCTACGAGCAGTACTTC.

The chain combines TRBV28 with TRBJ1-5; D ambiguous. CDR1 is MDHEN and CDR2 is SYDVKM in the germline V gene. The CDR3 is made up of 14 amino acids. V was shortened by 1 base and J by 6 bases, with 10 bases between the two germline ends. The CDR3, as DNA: TGTGCCAGCAGTTTATTGTCGGGGATTCAGCCCCAGCATTTT. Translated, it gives CASSLLSGIQPQHF. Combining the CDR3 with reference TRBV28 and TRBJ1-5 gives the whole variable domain DVKVTQSSRYLVKRTGEKVFLECVQDMDHENMFWYRQDPGLGLRLIYFSYDVKMKEKGDIPEGYSVSREKKERFSLILESASTNQTSMYLCASSLLSGIQPQHFGDGTRLSIL.

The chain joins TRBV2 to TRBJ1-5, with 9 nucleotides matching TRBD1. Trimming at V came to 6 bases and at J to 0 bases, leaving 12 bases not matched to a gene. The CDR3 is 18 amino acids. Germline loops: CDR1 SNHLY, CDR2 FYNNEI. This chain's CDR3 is CASSETGQGGFSNQPQHF. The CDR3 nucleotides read TGTGCCAGCAGCGAAACGGGACAGGGCGGGTTTAGCAATCAGCCCCAGCATTTT.

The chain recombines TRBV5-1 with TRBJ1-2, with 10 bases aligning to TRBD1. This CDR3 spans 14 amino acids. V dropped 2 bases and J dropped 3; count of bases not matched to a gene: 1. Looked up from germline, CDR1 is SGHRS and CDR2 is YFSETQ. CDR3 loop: CASSFGQGDYGYTF. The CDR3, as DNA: TGCGCCAGCAGCTTTGGACAGGGGGACTATGGCTACACCTTC.

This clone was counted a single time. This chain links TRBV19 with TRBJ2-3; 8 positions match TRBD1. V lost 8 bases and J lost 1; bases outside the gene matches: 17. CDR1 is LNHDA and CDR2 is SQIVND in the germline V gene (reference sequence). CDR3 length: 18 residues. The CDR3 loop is CASQDRGGFAIGTDTQYF. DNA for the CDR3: TGTGCCAGTCAAGACAGGGGAGGTTTCGCTATAGGCACAGATACGCAGTATTTT.

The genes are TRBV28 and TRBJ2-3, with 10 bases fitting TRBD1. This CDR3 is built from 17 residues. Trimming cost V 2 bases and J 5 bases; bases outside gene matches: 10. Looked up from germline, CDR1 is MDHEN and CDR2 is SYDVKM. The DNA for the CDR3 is TGTGCCAGCAGTTTAGGCAGTGTGACAGGGGGCAGAGATACGCAGTATTTT. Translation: CASSLGSVTGGRDTQYF. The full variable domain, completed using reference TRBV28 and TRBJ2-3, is DVKVTQSSRYLVKRTGEKVFLECVQDMDHENMFWYRQDPGLGLRLIYFSYDVKMKEKGDIPEGYSVSREKKERFSLILESASTNQTSMYLCASSLGSVTGGRDTQYFGPGTRLTVL.

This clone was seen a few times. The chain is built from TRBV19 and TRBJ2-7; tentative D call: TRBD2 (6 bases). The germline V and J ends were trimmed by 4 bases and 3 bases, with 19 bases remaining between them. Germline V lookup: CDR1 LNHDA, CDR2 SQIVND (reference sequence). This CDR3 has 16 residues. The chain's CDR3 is CASSTPRRRGDYEQYF. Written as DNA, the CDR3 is TGTGCCAGTAGTACCCCCCGGCGGCGGGGCGACTACGAGCAGTACTTC.

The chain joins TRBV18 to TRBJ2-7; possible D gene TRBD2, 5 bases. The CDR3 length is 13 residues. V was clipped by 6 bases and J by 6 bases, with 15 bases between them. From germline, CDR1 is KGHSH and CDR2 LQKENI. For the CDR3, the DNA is TGTGCCAGCTCCGAGGTCGGGGATGGCGAGCAGTACTTC. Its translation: CASSEVGDGEQYF.

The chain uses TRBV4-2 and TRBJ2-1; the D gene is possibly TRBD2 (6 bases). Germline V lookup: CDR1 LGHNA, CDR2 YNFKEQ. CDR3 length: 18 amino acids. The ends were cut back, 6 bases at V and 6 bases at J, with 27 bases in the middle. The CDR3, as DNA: TGTGCCAGCAGTAGGGGCCGGGACTCCTTTCCCGGGGGCAATGAGCAGTTCTTC. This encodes CASSRGRDSFPGGNEQFF.